The 24 T cell receptor beta chains in this list originate from one sample, sequenced in a study of T-cell reconstitution after alpha-beta-depleted transplantation in children. Regarding the study as a whole: The origin of alpha-beta T cells about two months after transplant was reportedly several hundred expanded graft clones.

Unique molecular identifiers were built into the TCRbeta library. TCRdb recomputed calls from the PCR reads with MiXCR, one row per CDR3 protein. The sample contains roughly 30,000 distinct CDR3 sequences, around 7% of which appear only once. These receptors have no identified antigens. This specimen was peripheral blood, taken 60 days after TCRalphabeta/CD19-depleted stem cell transplant. The origin of the receptors is a child less than two years old who had a stem cell transplant for acute myeloid leukemia, so the T cells may come from the graft donor.

This clonotype was observed at least ten times. The J gene is TRBJ1-1, the V gene TRBV6-5; D unclear. Trimming stripped 0 bases from V and 10 bases from J, with 12 bases between. CDR3 size: 13 residues. CDR1 is MNHEY and CDR2 is SVGAGI in the germline V gene. CDR3 sequence (DNA): TGTGCCAGCAGTTACTCGGTCGCGACACCAGCTTTCTTT. Amino acid sequence: CASSYSVATPAFF.

This clonotype occurred many times. V usage is TRBV27 and J usage is TRBJ2-5; 7 bases agree with TRBD1. Germline trimming cut 2 bases from V and 0 bases from J; bases unmatched to any gene: 3. From germline, CDR1 is MNHEY and CDR2 SMNVEV (reference sequence). This CDR3 is 15 amino acids long. This CDR3 reads CASSLLDRYQETQYF. DNA for the CDR3: TGTGCCAGCAGTTTACTGGACAGGTACCAAGAGACCCAGTACTTC.

This clonotype was seen many times. The V gene is TRBV12-3 or TRBV12-4, the J gene TRBJ2-1, with D perhaps matching TRBD1 (6 bases). Trimming removed 5 bases from V and 9 bases from J, with 14 bases in between. The CDR3 has 13 residues. The CDR3 reads CASSPQGKGEQFF. The CDR3 DNA follows: TGTGCCAGCAGTCCCCAGGGGAAGGGTGAGCAGTTCTTC.

The table lists this clonotype with many counts. The CDR3 here is CATSIQGGKETQYF. CDR3 sequence (DNA): TGTGCCACCAGCATACAGGGGGGCAAGGAGACCCAGTACTTC. This chain uses TRBV15 with TRBJ2-5, with 8 nucleotides matching TRBD1. The CDR3 sequence is 14 residues long. Per the germline V gene, CDR1 is LNHNV and CDR2 is YYDKDF (reference sequence). V was pared by 4 bases and J by 5 bases, with 6 bases of the junction left unmatched.

This clonotype was detected many times. The chain combines TRBV11-2 with TRBJ2-3, with D tentatively TRBD1 (6 bases). V gave up 4 bases and J gave up 2 bases, with 10 bases separating them. Germline V gene sequence: CDR1 SGHAT, CDR2 FQNNGV. This CDR3 is built from 14 residues. CDR3 residues: CASSSDRITDTQYF. As DNA, the CDR3 is TGTGCCAGCAGCTCGGACAGAATCACAGATACGCAGTATTTT. The entire variable domain, with the rest obtained from reference TRBV11-2 and TRBJ2-3, is as follows: EAGVAQSPRYKIIEKRQSVAFWCNPISGHATLYWYQQILGQGPKLLIQFQNNGVVDDSQLPKDRFSAERLKGVDSTLKIQPAKLEDSAVYLCASSSDRITDTQYFGPGTRLTVL.

This clonotype was seen at least ten times. V gene TRBV7-2 combines with J gene TRBJ2-7; D perhaps matches TRBD1 (6 bases). CDR3 length: 15 residues. Germline lookup yields CDR1 SGHTA and CDR2 FQGNSA. V gave up 1 base and J gave up 3 bases, with 13 bases separating them. CDR3 nucleotides: TGTGCCAGCAGCTTAGGCCGGGACATATACTACGAGCAGTACTTC. Translation: CASSLGRDIYYEQYF.

This clonotype has at least ten counts. The chain has TRBV12-5 and TRBJ1-1; D call uncertain. The germline CDR1 and CDR2 sequences are LGHNT and FRNRAP. The V and J ends lost 5 bases and 3 bases respectively, with 7 bases between them. The CDR3 totals 12 residues. The CDR3 is CASGPKHTEAFF. CDR3 coding DNA: TGTGCTAGTGGTCCTAAACACACTGAAGCTTTCTTT.

There are many counts of this clonotype. The rearrangement joins TRBV12-3 or TRBV12-4 to TRBJ1-2; 7 bases are a match to TRBD1. J lost 4 bases, V lost 7 bases, and 9 bases had no gene match. There are 14 residues in the CDR3. DNA of the CDR3: TGTGCCAGCAATACAGGGGCGGCTCTCTATGGCTACACCTTC. Translation gives CASNTGAALYGYTF.

This clonotype was recorded many times. This chain links TRBV7-2 with TRBJ2-7; no clear D gene. The V end lost 6 bases, the J end lost 1 base, and 10 bases lay between the germline ends. The germline V gene has CDR1 SGHTA and CDR2 FQGNSA. This CDR3 has 13 residues. CDR3 DNA sequence: TGTGCCAGCAGTTTTGGGGTTTCCTACGAGCAGTACTTC. Translated, it gives CASSFGVSYEQYF.

By share, this clonotype counts as medium-sized. The rearrangement links TRBV7-8 to TRBJ1-2, with 9 positions matching TRBD1. Germline V gene sequence: CDR1 SGHVS, CDR2 FQNEAQ. J was trimmed by 0 bases and V by 3 bases; bases with no gene match: 14. This CDR3 comprises 19 residues. The CDR3: CASSFQRDRATLTNYGYTF. Written as DNA, the CDR3 is TGTGCCAGCAGCTTTCAACGGGACAGGGCTACCCTTACTAACTATGGCTACACCTTC.

This clonotype occurred many times. V is TRBV12-3 or TRBV12-4 and J is TRBJ2-7; perhaps TRBD1 as D (6 bases). Trimming removed 3 bases from V and 6 bases from J, with 15 bases in between. The CDR3 covers 14 residues. CDR3: CASSFRQVGIEQYF. CDR3 nucleotide sequence: TGTGCCAGCAGTTTCAGACAGGTCGGTATCGAGCAGTACTTC.

The CDR3 here is CATSWDSPYEQYF. DNA for the CDR3: TGTGCCACCAGCTGGGACAGCCCCTACGAGCAGTACTTC. The chain is built from TRBV15 and TRBJ2-7; 7 bases align to TRBD1. This CDR3 region has 13 residues. V was clipped by 5 bases and J by 2 bases; unmatched bases: 3. The germline CDR1 and CDR2 sequences are LNHNV and YYDKDF (reference sequence).

This chain joins TRBV24-1 and TRBJ2-7; the D is unclear. The CDR3 covers 16 residues. Germline CDR1 KGHDR, CDR2 SFDVKD. Trimming cost V 0 bases and J 2 bases, with 13 bases left between them. The CDR3 region is CATSDLPLTYTYEQYF. CDR3 DNA sequence: TGTGCCACCAGTGATTTGCCCCTGACTTATACCTACGAGCAGTACTTC.

Ten or more counts support this clonotype. The V and J genes are TRBV9 and TRBJ2-4, with 16 bases fitting TRBD2. Losses at the gene ends were 3 bases for V and 1 base for J; bases not matched to a gene: 10. The length of the CDR3 is 20 residues. The germline V gene has CDR1 SGDLS and CDR2 YYNGEE. CDR3 nucleotides: TGTGCCAGCAGCGCTGACCCCGGGACTAGCGGGGGGGCTGCCAAAAACATTCAGTACTTC. Encoded protein: CASSADPGTSGGAAKNIQYF.

This clonotype was recorded at least ten times. The chain employs TRBV19 and TRBJ1-2, with D tentatively TRBD1 (5 bases). The CDR3 consists of 17 residues. V was trimmed by 1 base and J by 2 bases, leaving 17 bases between them. Looked up from germline, CDR1 is LNHDA and CDR2 is SQIVND (reference sequence). The CDR3 DNA reads TGTGCCAGTAGTATAGGCCCCCCGGGACCGGCAAACTATGGCTACACCTTC. This gives the protein CASSIGPPGPANYGYTF.

A remark on this clonotype: One junction end does not reproduce the germline sequence, and a read error may be involved. In DNA, the CDR3 is TGTACCAGCAGTTTAAGAGGGACTAGCGGGATCGGGGGCCACAATGAGCAGTTCTTC. This sequence encodes CTSSLRGTSGIGGHNEQFF. The chain combines TRBV12-3 or TRBV12-4 with TRBJ2-1; 13 bases line up with TRBD2. The CDR3 runs to 19 residues.

Ten or more counts support this clonotype. The J gene is TRBJ2-7, the V gene TRBV7-9, with 9 bases identical to TRBD1. This CDR3 is 13 amino acids long. CDR1 is SEHNR and CDR2 is FQNEAQ in the germline V gene (reference sequence). With V trimmed by 6 bases and J by 4 bases, 4 bases remained unmatched. In nucleotides, the CDR3 is TGTGCCAGCAGGGGACAGGGAAGTTACGAGCAGTACTTC. Amino acid sequence: CASRGQGSYEQYF.

This clonotype was counted at least ten times. The chain joins TRBV12-3 or TRBV12-4 to TRBJ1-2; 11 bases are shared with TRBD1. Trimming took 0 bases from V and 6 from J; bases not matched to a gene: 3. The CDR3 loop spans 15 amino acids. The CDR3 loop is CASSLARGQGDGYTF. The DNA of the CDR3 is TGTGCCAGCAGTTTAGCGAGGGGACAGGGGGATGGCTACACCTTC.

This clonotype was picked up many times. The chain combines TRBV28 with TRBJ2-1; 9 bases match TRBD2. The CDR3 runs 16 residues. Per the germline V gene, CDR1 is MDHEN and CDR2 is SYDVKM. J gave up 7 bases and V 0 bases, and 7 bases lay outside the gene matches. CDR3 nucleotide sequence: TGTGCCAGCAGTTTATGGGGCGGGGGGGTTACAAATGAGCAGTTCTTC. Translated: CASSLWGGGVTNEQFF.

This clonotype showed up many times. The V gene is TRBV7-9, the J gene TRBJ2-1; D is possibly TRBD1 (5 bases). Germline V gene lookup returns CDR1 SEHNR and CDR2 FQNEAQ (reference sequence). The CDR3 loop spans 13 amino acids. Trimming stripped 5 bases from V and 12 bases from J, with 17 bases between. This chain's CDR3 is CASSPTGRQSQFF. The CDR3 DNA follows: TGTGCCAGCAGCCCCACGGGTCGACAGTCGCAGTTCTTC. Looking up the rest from reference TRBV7-9 and TRBJ2-1 gives the full variable domain: DTGVSQNPRHKITKRGQNVTFRCDPISEHNRLYWYRQTLGQGPEFLTYFQNEAQLEKSRLLSDRFSAERPKGSFSTLEIQRTEQGDSAMYLCASSPTGRQSQFFGPGTRLTVL.

This clonotype was picked up many times. The chain is built from TRBV2 and TRBJ1-1, with D tentatively TRBD1 (6 bases). The length of the CDR3 is 15 residues. V lost 0 bases, J lost 4 bases, and 12 bases lay in between. Germline V gene sequence: CDR1 SNHLY, CDR2 FYNNEI. The CDR3 loop reads CASSEALWGATEAFF. Here the CDR3 DNA reads TGTGCCAGCAGTGAAGCGCTTTGGGGGGCCACTGAAGCTTTCTTT. Drawing the rest from reference TRBV2 and TRBJ1-1, the complete variable domain is EPEVTQTPSHQVTQMGQEVILRCVPISNHLYFYWYRQILGQKVEFLVSFYNNEISEKSEIFDDQFSVERPDGSNFTLKIRSTKLEDSAMYFCASSEALWGATEAFFGQGTRLTVV.

This clonotype was found many times. The V and J genes are TRBV19 and TRBJ1-1; the D is unclear. From germline, CDR1 is LNHDA and CDR2 SQIVND (reference sequence). Between the trimmed V and J ends, which lost 3 bases and 0 bases, there was a span of 11 bases. This CDR3 spans 15 amino acids. This chain's CDR3 is CASSIGYPLNTEAFF. The DNA of the CDR3 is TGTGCCAGTAGTATCGGTTACCCCTTGAACACTGAAGCTTTCTTT.

This clonotype was observed at least ten times. CDR3 nucleotide sequence: TGTGCCAGCGGAGAGACAGCCTCCTACGAGCAGTACTTC. Its translation: CASGETASYEQYF. The genes are TRBV3-1 and TRBJ2-7, with TRBD1 as a possible D gene (5 bases). Per germline, CDR1 LGHDT and CDR2 YNNKEL (reference sequence). The CDR3 extends over 13 amino acids. Trimming removed 8 bases from V and 0 bases from J, with 11 bases in between.

This clonotype was counted ten times or more. The chain is built from TRBV28 and TRBJ2-1; 12 bases match TRBD1. The junction had 5 bases not matched to a gene; V was cut back by 3 bases and J by 8 bases. This CDR3 region has 15 residues. The germline gives CDR1 MDHEN, CDR2 SYDVKM. This chain's CDR3 is CASSLRGQGADEQFF. The CDR3 DNA reads as TGTGCCAGCAGTTTGAGGGGACAGGGGGCCGATGAGCAGTTCTTC. Drawing the rest from reference TRBV28 and TRBJ2-1, the complete variable domain is DVKVTQSSRYLVKRTGEKVFLECVQDMDHENMFWYRQDPGLGLRLIYFSYDVKMKEKGDIPEGYSVSREKKERFSLILESASTNQTSMYLCASSLRGQGADEQFFGPGTRLTVL.